This record covers a single TCR beta chain. No antigen is known for it. TCRdb re-analysed the 5' RACE reads in MiXCR, keeping a single row per CDR3 protein. The data show about 390,000 distinct CDR3 sequences, around 24% seen once. The data derive from a study of CD8 T cells in ankylosing spondylitis. Study-level results: Clones linked with disease were CD8+ and fairly uncommon in the peripheral blood. In ankylosing spondylitis blood, a motif of 7 to 9 highly homologous TCR beta variants appeared characteristic.

The junction had 11 bases not matched to a gene; V was cut back by 4 bases and J by 7 bases. Germline V gene data show CDR1 as SEHNR and CDR2 as FQNEAQ (reference sequence). The CDR3 is 15 amino acids. The material sequenced was blood, either unsorted or a sorted T cell fraction (not recorded which). This TCR was sampled from a male donor with ankylosing spondylitis. V usage is TRBV7-9 and J usage is TRBJ2-7; 9 nucleotides line up with TRBD2. The CDR3 DNA follows: TGTGCCAGCAGCTCAAATTTAGCGGGAGAGGGAGAGCAGTACTTC. It specifies CASSSNLAGEGEQYF.